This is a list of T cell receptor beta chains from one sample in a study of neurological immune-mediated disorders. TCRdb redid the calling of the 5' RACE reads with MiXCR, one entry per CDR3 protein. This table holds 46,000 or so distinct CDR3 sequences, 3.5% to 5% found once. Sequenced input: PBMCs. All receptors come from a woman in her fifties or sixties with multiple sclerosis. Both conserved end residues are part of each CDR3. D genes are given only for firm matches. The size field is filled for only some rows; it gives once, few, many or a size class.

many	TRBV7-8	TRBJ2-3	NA	CASSLDTSTDTQYF	TGTGCCAGCAGCCTCGACACCAGCACAGATACGCAGTATTTT
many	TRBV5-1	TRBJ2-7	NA	CASSLGQGSDEQYF	TGCGCCAGCAGCTTGGGCCAGGGGTCGGACGAGCAGTACTTC
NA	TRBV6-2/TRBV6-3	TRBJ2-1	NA	CASSYLSGRGNEQFF	TGTGCCAGCAGTTACCTGTCGGGCCGCGGCAATGAGCAGTTCTTC
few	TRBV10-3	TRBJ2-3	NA	CAISVLRTDTQYF	TGTGCCATCAGTGTTCTTCGCACAGATACGCAGTATTTT
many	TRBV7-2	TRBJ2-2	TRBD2	CASSLTAGEGTGELFF	TGTGCCAGCAGCTTAACAGCGGGAGAGGGCACCGGGGAGCTGTTTTTT
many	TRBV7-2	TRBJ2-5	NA	CASSHPTRRGETQYF	TGTGCCAGCAGCCACCCGACTAGAAGGGGGGAGACCCAGTACTTC
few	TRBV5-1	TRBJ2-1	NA	CATAQGITNEQFF	TGCGCCACCGCCCAAGGCATTACCAATGAGCAGTTCTTC
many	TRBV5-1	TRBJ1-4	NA	CASSAGFGGPNEKLFF	TGCGCCAGCAGCGCTGGTTTCGGGGGACCTAATGAAAAACTGTTTTTT
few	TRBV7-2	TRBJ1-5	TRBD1	CASSPGTGFYQPQHF	TGTGCCAGCAGCCCAGGGACAGGGTTTTATCAGCCCCAGCATTTT
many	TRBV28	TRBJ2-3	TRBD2	CASRTPGLAHQDTQYF	TGTGCCAGCAGAACTCCGGGACTAGCTCATCAAGATACGCAGTATTTT
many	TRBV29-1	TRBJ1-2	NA	CSVERDKLYGYTF	TGCAGCGTTGAAAGGGATAAACTGTATGGCTACACCTTC
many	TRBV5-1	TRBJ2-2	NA	CASSLGGPTGELFF	TGCGCCAGCAGCTTGGGAGGGCCCACCGGGGAGCTGTTTTTT
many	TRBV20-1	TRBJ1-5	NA	CSASSSGGSQPQHF	TGCAGTGCTAGCTCATCCGGGGGGAGTCAGCCCCAGCATTTT
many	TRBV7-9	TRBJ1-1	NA	CASSPFRRGNTEAFF	TGTGCCAGCAGCCCATTTCGCAGGGGGAACACTGAAGCTTTCTTT
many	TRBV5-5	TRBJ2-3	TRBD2	CASSSLALGDTQYF	TGTGCCAGCAGCTCACTAGCGTTGGGAGATACGCAGTATTTT
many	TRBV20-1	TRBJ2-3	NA	CSARDMGYADTQYF	TGCAGTGCTAGAGATATGGGCTACGCAGATACGCAGTATTTT
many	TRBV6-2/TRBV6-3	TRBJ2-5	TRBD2	CASSPAGVETQYF	TGTGCCAGCAGTCCAGCGGGAGTAGAGACCCAGTACTTC
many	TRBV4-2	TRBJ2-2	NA	CASSQDSGRELFF	TGTGCCAGCAGCCAAGATTCCGGGAGGGAGCTGTTTTTT
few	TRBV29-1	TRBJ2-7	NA	CSFRGSYEQYF	TGCAGCTTCCGGGGCTCCTACGAGCAGTACTTC
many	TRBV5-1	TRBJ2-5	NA	CASSLDPTGTQYF	TGCGCCAGCAGCCTCGACCCCACCGGGACCCAGTACTTC
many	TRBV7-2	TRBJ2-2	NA	CASSLVGADTGELFF	TGTGCCAGCAGCTTAGTAGGGGCGGACACCGGGGAGCTGTTTTTT
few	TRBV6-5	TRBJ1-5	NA	CASRRSPQNF	TGTGCCAGCAGACGCTCGCCCCAGAATTTT
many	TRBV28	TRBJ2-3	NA	CASSAGLGDTQYF	TGTGCCAGCAGTGCTGGTTTGGGCGATACGCAGTATTTT
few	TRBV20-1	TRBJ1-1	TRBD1	CSASPAGGGTEAFF	TGCAGTGCTAGTCCGGCAGGGGGAGGGACTGAAGCTTTCTTT
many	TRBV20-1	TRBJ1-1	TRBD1	CSARGVRQGISEAFF	TGCAGTGCTAGAGGGGTTCGACAGGGGATATCTGAAGCTTTCTTT
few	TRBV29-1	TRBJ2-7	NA	CSAAYSSSYEQYF	TGCAGCGCCGCCTATTCGAGCTCCTACGAGCAGTACTTC
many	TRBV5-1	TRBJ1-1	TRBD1	CASSPLQGGGTEAFF	TGCGCCAGCAGCCCACTTCAGGGGGGGGGCACTGAAGCTTTCTTT
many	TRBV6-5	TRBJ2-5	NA	CASIPSPGVRGTQYF	TGTGCCAGCATCCCCTCCCCCGGGGTCCGCGGGACCCAGTACTTC
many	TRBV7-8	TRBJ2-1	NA	CASSKGYLGEAGSYNEQFF	TGTGCCAGCAGTAAAGGCTATTTGGGAGAGGCGGGCTCCTACAATGAGCAGTTCTTC
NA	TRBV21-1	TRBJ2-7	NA	CASSKEGTGALRDF	TGTGCCAGCAGCAAAGAAGGGACGGGGGCACTACGGGACTTC
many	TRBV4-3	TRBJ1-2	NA	CASSRLNGDYGYTF	TGCGCCAGCAGCCGGCTCAATGGGGACTATGGCTACACCTTC
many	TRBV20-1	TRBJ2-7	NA	CSAPPGGWGPQYEQYF	TGCAGTGCCCCGCCAGGCGGGTGGGGGCCTCAATACGAGCAGTACTTC
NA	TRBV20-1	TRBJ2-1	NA	CSARVPYNEQFF	TGCAGTGCTAGAGTCCCTTACAATGAGCAGTTCTTC
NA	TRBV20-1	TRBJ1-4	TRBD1	CSAREPGQAGEKLFF	TGCAGTGCTAGAGAACCGGGACAGGCGGGTGAAAAACTGTTTTTT
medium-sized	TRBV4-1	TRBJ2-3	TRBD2	CASSQEAGEADTQYF	TGCGCCAGCAGCCAAGAGGCGGGAGAGGCAGATACGCAGTATTTT
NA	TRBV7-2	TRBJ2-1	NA	CASSSDTYEQFF	TGTGCCAGCAGCTCCGACACCTATGAGCAGTTCTTC
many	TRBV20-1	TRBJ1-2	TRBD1	CSADPDRLNPSF	TGCAGTGCCGACCCGGACAGGCTAAACCCCTCCTTC
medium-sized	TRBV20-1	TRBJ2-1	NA	CSARLVLGLYNEQFF	TGCAGTGCAAGACTAGTCCTGGGATTATACAATGAGCAGTTCTTC